The entry that follows covers one TCR beta chain sequence. Antigen specificity is unknown. This record belongs to a study of OX40 agonist ivuxolimab in advanced cancers. Study at large: Clinicians treated patients with ivuxolimab, an agonistic anti-OX40 (CD134) antibody. Melanoma, hepatocellular carcinoma, head and neck or renal cell cancer occurred in dose-escalation patients. Study conclusions and caveats: Both blood CD4+ and CD8+ T cells showed clonal growth by week 6 at 0.1 to 3.0 mg/kg. Undetermined was the antigen specificity of the expanded peripheral T cells.

From germline, CDR1 is MGHRA and CDR2 YSYEKL. The CDR3 contains 14 residues. Trimming cost V 9 bases and J 4 bases; bases outside gene matches: 9. TCRdb's table, derived via immunoSEQ multiplex PCR, lists solely in-frame clones and lacks some. The sample carries some 62,000 clones, around four fifths recorded once. The chain is built from TRBV4-1 and TRBJ1-1, with 9 bases fitting TRBD1. The TCR comes from an adult with an advanced solid tumor such as melanoma, head and neck, liver or kidney cancer. The sequencing here drew on CD4+ or CD8+ T cells sorted from blood, taken in a trial of the OX40 agonist ivuxolimab. In DNA, the CDR3 is TGCGCCAGTTCACAGGGGGCGTGGGGCACTGAAGCTTTCTTT. It codes for CASSQGAWGTEAFF.